Below are 9 T cell receptor beta chains sequenced from a single sample in a study of T cells in Graves' hyperthyroidism and ophthalmopathy. The source material, RNA transcripts, was used to amplify TCR beta CDR3 regions. The HTBI primer set was used in a first-round RT-PCR of the TCR CDR3. One entry per CDR3 protein results from TCRdb running MiXCR on the multiplex PCR reads. The repertoire includes fewer than 350,000 distinct CDR3 sequences, around 18% of them detected once, and 15% to 19% sits in the top ten. The sequenced sample was blood. The receptors derive from a woman aged 40 to 49 with Graves' ophthalmopathy.

This clonotype came up many times. The V gene is TRBV27, the J gene TRBJ1-5; D not resolved. Germline V lookup: CDR1 MNHEY, CDR2 SMNVEV (reference sequence). The V end lost 6 bases, the J end lost 1 base, and 10 bases lay between the germline ends. This CDR3 has 14 amino acids. Here the CDR3 reads CASSKGWSNQPQHF. DNA for the CDR3: TGTGCCAGCAGCAAAGGATGGAGCAATCAGCCCCAGCATTTT.

Ten or more counts support this clonotype. This chain uses TRBV6-1 with TRBJ1-1; the match to TRBD1 covers 9 bases. Germline lookup yields CDR1 MNHNS and CDR2 SASEGT. Trimming at V came to 9 bases and at J to 4 bases, leaving 6 bases not matched to a gene. The CDR3 is 13 residues long. The CDR3 loop is CASLQGAATEAFF. The DNA for the CDR3 is TGTGCCAGTCTACAGGGGGCGGCCACTGAAGCTTTCTTT.

This clonotype was recorded a few times. The V gene is TRBV30, the J gene TRBJ1-1; the D is unclear. The germline V and J ends were trimmed by 5 bases and 10 bases, with 11 bases remaining between them. The CDR3 is 10 residues long. Germline V CDR1 and CDR2: GTSNPN, SVGIG (reference sequence). CDR3 bases: TGTGCCTGGGTTTACCATGGAGCTTTCTTT. This gives the protein CAWVYHGAFF. The full variable domain, with the rest looked up from reference TRBV30 and TRBJ1-1, is SQTIHQWPATLVQPVGSPLSLECTVEGTSNPNLYWYRQAAGRGLQLLFYSVGIGQISSEVPQNLSASRPQDRQFILSSKKLLLSDSGFYLCAWVYHGAFFGQGTRLTVV.

This clonotype was seen at least ten times. This rearrangement joins TRBV7-9 to TRBJ1-1; 8 bases match TRBD1. V lost 6 bases, J lost 1 base, and 7 bases stayed unmatched. Looked up from germline, CDR1 is SEHNR and CDR2 is FQNEAQ (reference sequence). CDR3 length: 15 amino acids. The DNA of the CDR3 is TGTGCCAGCAGGGCCCAGGGGGCAGGGAACACTGAAGCTTTCTTT. Its translation: CASRAQGAGNTEAFF.

This clonotype was counted at least ten times. The genes are TRBV6-2 or TRBV6-3 and TRBJ2-2; maybe TRBD1 (5 bases). The CDR3 spans 12 residues. V gave up 7 bases and J gave up 5 bases, with 8 bases separating them. Germline-derived CDR1 and CDR2 are MNHEY and SVGEGT. The CDR3 protein is CASTGRTGELFF. The DNA for the CDR3 is TGTGCCAGCACAGGGCGGACCGGGGAGCTGTTTTTT.

In this sample, this clonotype turned up many times. The rearrangement links TRBV30 to TRBJ1-1; maybe TRBD1 (6 bases). The CDR3 has 14 amino acids. In germline, CDR1 is GTSNPN, CDR2 SVGIG (reference sequence). V shed 4 bases and J shed 3 bases, with 15 bases lying between them. The CDR3 here is CAWTVQGWDTEAFF. In DNA, the CDR3 is TGTGCCTGGACCGTACAGGGTTGGGACACTGAAGCTTTCTTT.

This clonotype was recorded many times. The V gene is TRBV28, the J gene TRBJ1-2; D gene ambiguous. Germline lookup yields CDR1 MDHEN and CDR2 SYDVKM. This CDR3 has 15 residues. V lost 2 bases to trimming and J lost 4 bases, with 14 bases between them. As DNA, the CDR3 is TGTGCCAGCAGTTTAAGAGCTCAGAATCTCTATGGCTACACCTTC. It yields the protein CASSLRAQNLYGYTF.

This clonotype was seen many times. V is TRBV20-1 and J is TRBJ2-7, with TRBD2 identical over 10 bases. V lost 5 bases, J lost 7 bases, and 11 bases stayed unmatched. This CDR3 spans 14 amino acids. Germline V gene data show CDR1 as DFQATT and CDR2 as SNEGSKA (reference sequence). The CDR3 sequence is CSARNSGGAKEQYF. The CDR3 coding sequence is TGCAGTGCTCGTAACAGCGGGGGGGCCAAGGAGCAGTACTTC.

This chain uses TRBV28 with TRBJ2-7; possible D gene TRBD1, 5 bases. CDR1 and CDR2 (germline): MDHEN, SYDVKM. The ends were cut back, 5 bases at V and 0 bases at J, with 11 bases in the middle. CDR3 length: 14 amino acids. The CDR3 nucleotides read TGTGCCAGCAGTCAACAGGTTCCCTCCTACGAGCAGTACTTC. This sequence encodes CASSQQVPSYEQYF.